One T cell receptor beta chain is described in this entry. It lacks a known antigen. Base quality data are lacking; no much larger clone is found one base away. This specimen comes from a study of shared clonotypes between healthy human individuals (dated by TCRdb to the early 2020s). Regarding the study in general: The cohort comprised a couple of women and a few men aged 18 to 49 years. Leukapheresis yielded between about 0.85 and 9 billion PBMCs per donor. To increase sequencing depth and limit assay-specific biases, TCR repertoire library preparation and sequencing were carried out by different laboratories using diverse techniques. Blood TCR repertoires of several healthy adults were deeply sequenced to estimate repertoire size and the extent of clonotype sharing between individuals. For each donor, three plates each were used for CD4 naive and CD4 memory, two plates were used for CD8 naive, and one plate was used for CD8 memory.

Donors were healthy HIV-negative adults with no recently reported acute infections or vaccinations. Every donor was a Caucasian adult living in Nashville, Tennessee, USA. CD4+ T cells were enriched by magnetic negative selection; naive cells were then positively selected on CD45RA, and the negative fraction formed the memory subset. Blood was collected by leukapheresis, and PBMCs were isolated by Ficoll-Histopaque density gradient centrifugation and then cryopreserved in liquid nitrogen vapor phase. Purity and quantity of every magnetically sorted T cell population were checked by analytical flow cytometry. Genomic DNA was isolated from each sorted fraction and quantified by UV absorbance on a Nanodrop 2000c. The full study reports these points: Naive subsets generally had larger estimated clonotype richness than memory subsets. The small number of donors limited the genetic and exposure-history diversity represented. Sampling was limited to blood, and TCR repertoires in tissue likely differ from TCR repertoires in blood. Based on pairwise subsampling, the degree of clonotype sharing among donors was expected to be affected by sequencing depth. Incomplete sequencing was indicated by rarefaction of sorted-subset datasets, despite the large sequencing depth. Higher generation probabilities were observed for clonotypes shared by all four sorted-subset donors than for non-shared clonotypes. Across a handful of donors, about 5.2% of naive CD4, approximately 3.6% of naive CD8, approximately 2.5% of memory CD4, and around 0.4% of memory CD8 clonotypes were shared.

TCR CDR3 regions were amplified from genomic DNA by multiplex PCR using the deep immunoSEQ assay. Genomic DNA extracted from each cell subset was distributed evenly over all wells of several immunoSEQ 96-well plates, and each plate served as one replicate. Each replicate PCR for sorted subsets received about 0.2 ug genomic DNA, equal to roughly 33,000 T cell genomes. Purified libraries were measured with a Qubit 3.0 fluorometer, size-checked on a Bioanalyzer 2100, and measured again with the KAPA Library Quantification kit. Each immunoSEQ 96-well plate was sequenced on its own single-read 150-cycle Illumina NextSeq 550 flow cell. Per the original workflow: Because the immunoSEQ output held only junctional sequences and lacked quality scores, the filtering could not match the filtering applied to full-length reads. To assign V/J genes and CDR3, sequences were annotated using PyIR, a Python wrapper for IgBLAST v1.9, with IMGT germline references. Reads with weak V/J assignments (E-value above 1e-6), missing CDR3, stop codons, out-of-frame junctions, or ambiguous translated residues were removed. V3J clonotypes were defined by identical inferred V gene, J gene, and CDR3 amino acid sequence. To compute the percentage overlap between repertoires, the number of shared unique clonotypes was divided by the size of the smaller repertoire. Repertoire richness was assessed with RTK rarefaction, the Chao1 estimator, and Recon v2.1 estimates of unobserved clonotypes. For all TCRbeta clonotypes obtained by the gDNA method from four donors, generation probabilities were computed with OLGA. TCRdb mirrors the immuneACCESS table, restricted to in-frame sequences. Some clones are absent from its copies; in checked studies, under half trace to an unresolved V gene, and the reason for the others is unknown. V and J calls and clone size are as listed in that table; D and trimming were resolved from the DNA. The sample table records roughly 2.6 million clones; about 92% of these occur just once. Roughly 0.15% of the sample goes to the ten largest clones.

The receptor was isolated from a man aged 18 to 29 in good health. Material for sequencing was naive CD4+ T cells sorted from blood. Taken with the paper, the label for cell subset or site translates to: CD45RA+ positively selected.

The DNA sequence follows: TGTGCCAGTAGACAGATACTCCATCCGGACCAGCCCCAGCATTTT. Its translation is CASRQILHPDQPQHF. The sequence links TRBV19 to TRBJ1-5; the D gene remains uncertain. V and J lose 6 bases and 7 bases, and a span of 19 bases separates them. According to the germline V gene (reference sequence), CDR1 reads LNHDA and CDR2 reads SQIVND. Including cysteine and phenylalanine, the CDR3 has 15 amino acids. CDR3 DNA is the only sequence kept; it has 45 bases, read in frame from the first base.